Listed below are T cell receptor beta chains from one sample, sequenced in a study of blood T cell repertoires in COVID-19. Produced via immunoSEQ multiplex PCR; TCRdb's table is partial and in-frame only. This table has some 100,000 clones, 87% appearing once. The sequenced sample consisted of peripheral blood. The origin of the receptors is a human donor in a cohort sampled during active COVID-19. Both conserved end residues are part of each CDR3. A D gene is named only where the DNA matches it firmly. Clone size is shown for a subset of rows, as once, few, many or a class of expanded clone.

>TRBJ1-4|TRBV19|few|TRBD1
TGTGCCAGTAGTATCCAGGGGGCTACTAATGAAAAACTGTTTTTT
CASSIQGATNEKLFF
>TRBJ1-2|TRBV2|-|-
TGTGCCAGCAGTGAAGCGCGGTCCTATGGCTACACCTTC
CASSEARSYGYTF
>TRBJ2-3|TRBV29-1|-|TRBD1
TGCAGCGTAATGACCGGGACAGGGGGTCCCACAGATACGCAGTATTTT
CSVMTGTGGPTDTQYF
>TRBJ2-5|TRBV19|-|TRBD1
TGTGCCAGTAGGGAGACAGGGGTGGAGACCCAGTACTTC
CASRETGVETQYF
>TRBJ1-1|TRBV9|-|TRBD1
TGTGCCAGCAGCGCCAACCAGGGGGACACTGAAGCTTTCTTT
CASSANQGDTEAFF
>TRBJ2-3|TRBV4-1|-|TRBD2
TGCGCCAGCAGCCTGACGACTAGCGGGAGTTACTCAGATACGCAGTATTTT
CASSLTTSGSYSDTQYF
>TRBJ2-1|TRBV6-5|-|TRBD2
TGTGCCTGCCTAGCGGGAACACACAATGAGCAGTTCTTC
CACLAGTHNEQFF
>TRBJ2-7|TRBV11-3|-|TRBD2
TGTGCCAGCAGCGATCGACTAGCGGGGGGACCCTACGAGCAGTACTTC
CASSDRLAGGPYEQYF
>TRBJ2-5|TRBV7-8|-|-
TGTGCCAGCAGCCTCCGACTATTACAAGAGACCCAGTACTTC
CASSLRLLQETQYF
>TRBJ2-3|TRBV11-3|-|TRBD2
TGTGCCAGCAGGGGCTGGACTAGCGGTAGCACAGATACGCAGTATTTT
CASRGWTSGSTDTQYF
>TRBJ1-1|TRBV7-8|-|-
TGTGCCAGCAGCCCCAGGACGGGGTACACTGAAGCTTTCTTT
CASSPRTGYTEAFF
>TRBJ2-3|TRBV5-1|-|-
TGCGCCAGCAGCTTGGTGGGGGCCACAGATACGCAGTATTTT
CASSLVGATDTQYF
>TRBJ2-3|TRBV3-1/TRBV3-2|-|-
TGTGCCAGCAGCCCTACCACAGATACGCAGTATTTT
CASSPTTDTQYF
>TRBJ1-5|TRBV19|-|TRBD1
TGTGCCAGTAGTAAAGGACAGGGGGGGGATCAGCCCCAGCATTTT
CASSKGQGGDQPQHF
>TRBJ1-2|TRBV7-6|-|TRBD1
TGTGCCAGCAGCTTAGGGGGACAGGGCGCAGGCTACACCTTC
CASSLGGQGAGYTF
>TRBJ1-1|TRBV9|-|-
TGTGCCAGCAGCGTAGCGGGCAGGGTCGCTGAAGCTTTCTTT
CASSVAGRVAEAFF
>TRBJ1-1|TRBV19|-|-
TGTGCCAGTACCAACAGGGTTGAAGCTTTCTTT
CASTNRVEAFF
>TRBJ1-1|TRBV5-1|few|-
TGCGCCAGCAGCTTGACTCGACAGACTGAAGCTTTCTTT
CASSLTRQTEAFF
>TRBJ2-4|TRBV11-2|-|TRBD1
TGTGCCAGCAGCTCCACGGACAGGAGGTTGTCCAAAAACATTCAGTACTTC
CASSSTDRRLSKNIQYF
>TRBJ1-2|TRBV19|-|TRBD1
TGTGCCAGTAGTACCGGACAGGGAGTAAGAGGCTACACCTTC
CASSTGQGVRGYTF
>TRBJ2-3|TRBV6-5|-|TRBD1
TGTGCCAGCAGGATACAGGGGGCAACAGATACGCAGTATTTT
CASRIQGATDTQYF
>TRBJ1-5|TRBV19|-|-
TGTGCCAGTAGTATCCCACAGGGTGGAGGTCAGCCCCAGCATTTT
CASSIPQGGGQPQHF
>TRBJ2-7|TRBV21-1|-|-
TGTGCCAGCAGCAAAGGACGAGGGGCGGGGGTTTCCTACGAGCAGTACTTC
CASSKGRGAGVSYEQYF
>TRBJ2-7|TRBV15|-|TRBD2
TGTGCCACCAGCAGATCCCTCTCAACCGCAGGACTAGCGTACGAGCAGTACTTC
CATSRSLSTAGLAYEQYF
>TRBJ2-2|TRBV6-5|-|TRBD2
TGTGCCAGCAGAGGGCTAGCGGCCACCGGGGAGCTGTTTTTT
CASRGLAATGELFF
>TRBJ1-6|TRBV19|-|-
TGTGCCAGTAGTATATCCTGGAGCTCCTATAATTCACCCCTCCACTTT
CASSISWSSYNSPLHF
>TRBJ2-4|TRBV2|-|-
TGTGCCAGCAGTGCAACAAGGGGCGTTCAGTACTTC
CASSATRGVQYF
>TRBJ1-1|TRBV18|few|-
TGTGCCAGCTCACTTCAGATATACAGGGAGAACACTGAAGCTTTCTTT
CASSLQIYRENTEAFF
>TRBJ2-1|TRBV5-5|-|-
TGTGCCAGCAGCTCCCCACCTAGCAGCTCCTACAATGAGCAGTTCTTC
CASSSPPSSSYNEQFF
>TRBJ2-1|TRBV11-3|-|TRBD1
TGTGCCAGCAGCTTAGATTCGGGACAGGCCTACAATGAGCAGTTCTTC
CASSLDSGQAYNEQFF
>TRBJ2-1|TRBV19|-|TRBD2
TGTGCCAGTAGTATGACTAGCGGGAGGGTTTTTTCCTACAATGAGCAGTTCTTC
CASSMTSGRVFSYNEQFF
>TRBJ2-1|TRBV14|few|TRBD2
TGTGCCAGCAGCCAAAAATTGGGACTAGCGGGAGCCAGCTCCTACAATGAGCAGTTCTTC
CASSQKLGLAGASSYNEQFF
>TRBJ2-2|TRBV6-4|-|-
TGTGCCAGCAGTGTTATTCGGAACACCGGGGAGCTGTTTTTT
CASSVIRNTGELFF
>TRBJ2-7|TRBV4-2|-|-
TGTGCCAGCAGCCAAGATTTGCGGGAATACGAGCAGTACTTC
CASSQDLREYEQYF
>TRBJ2-3|TRBV11-3|-|-
TGTGCCAGCAGCTTAGAGACGGGACTCTCCCTCACAGATACGCAGTATTTT
CASSLETGLSLTDTQYF
>TRBJ2-5|TRBV19|-|-
TGTGCCAGTAGTGGGGCAGGGGCGCAGAGGGAGACCCAGTACTTC
CASSGAGAQRETQYF
>TRBJ1-5|TRBV7-8|-|TRBD1
TGTGCCAGCCTTAGGGGGACAGGGTGGATCAATCAGCCCCAGCATTTT
CASLRGTGWINQPQHF
>TRBJ1-2|TRBV19|once|TRBD1
TGTGCCAGTAGCGACAGGGGGCGCATAGGCTACACCTTC
CASSDRGRIGYTF
>TRBJ1-5|TRBV18|-|-
TGTGCCAGCTCACCAGGGCAGAATAGCAATCAGCCCCAGCATTTT
CASSPGQNSNQPQHF
>TRBJ2-5|TRBV29-1|-|TRBD1
TGCAGCGTTGCATTTTCGACAGGGCCTAACCCAGAGACCCAGTACTTC
CSVAFSTGPNPETQYF
>TRBJ2-5|TRBV7-2|once|TRBD2
TGTGCCAGCAGCTTCAGCGGGAGAATCCCGGAGACCCAGTACTTC
CASSFSGRIPETQYF
>TRBJ1-5|TRBV5-6|few|-
TGTGCCAGCAGCGCAAGGGGCGCATCCCCATATAGCAATCAGCCCCAGCATTTT
CASSARGASPYSNQPQHF
>TRBJ2-5|TRBV2|-|TRBD2
TGTGCCAGCAGTTTAGCGGGGGGACAAGAGACCCAGTACTTC
CASSLAGGQETQYF
>TRBJ2-2|TRBV19|few|-
TGTGCCAGTAGTATAGGTCCTAACACCGGGGAGCTGTTTTTT
CASSIGPNTGELFF
>TRBJ1-6|TRBV7-9|-|-
TGTGCCAGCAGCTCCACAGGCACCAACTCCTATAATTCACCCCTCCACTTT
CASSSTGTNSYNSPLHF
>TRBJ2-7|TRBV12-2|-|-
TGTGCAAGTCGCTGTCCGGGACAGGGAGACGAGCAGTACTTC
CASRCPGQGDEQYF
>TRBJ2-5|TRBV27|-|-
TGTGCCAGCAGGCCTACAGGGTTAAAGACCCAGTACTTC
CASRPTGLKTQYF
>TRBJ1-4|TRBV18|-|-
TGTGCCAGCTCACCAGGGAGGGGTGCAACTAATGAAAAACTGTTTTTT
CASSPGRGATNEKLFF
>TRBJ2-1|TRBV15|-|-
TGTGCCACCAGCAGAGCGGGGGTTATCTACAATGAGCAGTTCTTC
CATSRAGVIYNEQFF
>TRBJ2-1|TRBV11-2|-|-
TGTGCCAGCAGCTTAGGGGGGGAATACTCCCATGAGCAGTTCTTC
CASSLGGEYSHEQFF
>TRBJ2-7|TRBV10-1|-|-
TGCGCCAGCAGTGAGGGCAGGGGCTACGAGCAGTACTTC
CASSEGRGYEQYF
>TRBJ1-6|TRBV7-9|-|TRBD1
TGTGCCAGCAGTCGGGACAGGGGGACCTATAATTCACCCCTCCACTTT
CASSRDRGTYNSPLHF
>TRBJ1-4|TRBV4-1|few|-
TGCGCCAGCAGCCTCGCAGGGGTTCGGGAAAAACTGTTTTTT
CASSLAGVREKLFF
>TRBJ1-2|TRBV7-6|-|-
TGTGCCAGCAGCTCAGGGGACTATGGCTACACCTTC
CASSSGDYGYTF